What follows are 20 T cell receptor beta chains derived from one specimen sequenced in a study of CD8 T cells in ankylosing spondylitis. MiXCR, run by TCRdb on the 5' RACE reads, gives a single entry per CDR3 protein. The repertoire consists of a few hundred thousand distinct CDR3 sequences, with under 25% occurring once and the leading ten covering under 4%. Sample: blood, either unsorted or a sorted T cell fraction (not recorded which). The receptors here all came from a female donor with ankylosing spondylitis or in good health (not recorded which).

This clonotype showed up just a few times. The chain joins TRBV27 to TRBJ2-7, with D unresolved. Trimming pared 8 bases from V and 6 bases from J, leaving 14 bases between. CDR3 length equals 12 residues. Germline CDR1 MNHEY, CDR2 SMNVEV (reference sequence). CDR3 DNA sequence: TGTGCCAGCTCGAGAAGTACGTCCGAGCAGTACTTC. It codes for CASSRSTSEQYF.

This chain connects TRBV20-1 to TRBJ2-2; 7 bases agree with TRBD2. Germline lookup yields CDR1 DFQATT and CDR2 SNEGSKA (reference sequence). J gave up 2 bases and V 0 bases, and 6 bases lay outside the gene matches. The CDR3 has 16 residues. CDR3: CSARDLLAENTGELFF. CDR3 nucleotides: TGCAGTGCTAGAGATCTTCTAGCGGAAAACACCGGGGAGCTGTTTTTT.

Many counts were recorded for this clonotype. The genes are TRBV29-1 and TRBJ1-1, with D unclear. Trimming pared 8 bases from V and 0 bases from J, leaving 13 bases between. CDR3 length equals 13 residues. In germline, CDR1 is SQVTM, CDR2 ANQGSEA. The CDR3 protein is CSLRKSMNTEAFF. In DNA form, the CDR3 reads TGCAGCCTCCGTAAGTCCATGAACACTGAAGCTTTCTTT. Based on the CDR3 plus reference TRBV29-1 and TRBJ1-1, the full variable domain is SAVISQKPSRDICQRGTSLTIQCQVDSQVTMMFWYRQQPGQSLTLIATANQGSEATYESGFVIDKFPISRPNLTFSTLTVSNMSPEDSSIYLCSLRKSMNTEAFFGQGTRLTVV.

This clonotype was counted between two and nine times. The V gene is TRBV27, the J gene TRBJ2-7, with 13 positions matching TRBD2. V shed 5 bases and J 5 bases; nucleotides not matched to a gene: 9. The CDR3 totals 16 residues. From germline, CDR1 is MNHEY and CDR2 SMNVEV (reference sequence). CDR3 DNA sequence: TGTGCCAGCAGTCCCAGGACTAGCGGGAGAGTCGACGAGCAGTACTTC. Residues: CASSPRTSGRVDEQYF.

The CDR3 sequence is CASRRARGSEAFF. In DNA form, the CDR3 reads TGTGCCAGCAGACGCGCAAGGGGATCTGAAGCTTTCTTT. V usage is TRBV6-5 and J usage is TRBJ1-1; tentatively, D is TRBD1 (5 bases). V lost 6 bases to trimming and J lost 6 bases, with 14 bases between them. The CDR3 is 13 residues long. CDR1 MNHEY and CDR2 SVGAGI come from the germline V gene.

The chain is built from TRBV15 and TRBJ2-1, with 10 bases fitting TRBD1. The CDR3 contains 14 residues. Looked up from germline, CDR1 is LNHNV and CDR2 is YYDKDF (reference sequence). The trim removed 8 bases at V and 9 bases at J, leaving 10 bases unmatched. The CDR3 sequence: CATGQDRGYGEQFF. The CDR3 nucleotides read TGTGCCACCGGCCAGGACAGGGGGTACGGTGAGCAGTTCTTC.

The rearrangement uses TRBV6-1 and TRBJ2-7; D not certain. The V gene's germline CDR1 is MNHNS and CDR2 SASEGT. The CDR3 spans 13 residues. Trimming took 7 bases from V and 6 from J, leaving 16 bases between them. CDR3 amino acids: CASTRAGALEQYF. CDR3 nucleotides: TGTGCCAGCACCCGGGCAGGAGCCCTCGAGCAGTACTTC.

The chain carries TRBV27 and TRBJ2-7; TRBD2 might be the D (5 bases). The germline gives CDR1 MNHEY, CDR2 SMNVEV (reference sequence). The V gene lost 6 bases and the J gene lost 5 bases, with 17 bases spanning the gap. The CDR3 runs 14 residues. CDR3 sequence reads: CASRPWRGPDEQYF. The CDR3 DNA follows: TGTGCCAGCAGGCCCTGGAGAGGGCCGGACGAGCAGTACTTC.

The J gene is TRBJ2-3, the V gene TRBV2; D is undetermined. V was trimmed by 8 bases and J by 2 bases, leaving 14 bases between them. Germline-derived CDR1 and CDR2 are SNHLY and FYNNEI. This CDR3 is 14 amino acids long. The CDR3 region is CASGSFRITDTQYF. CDR3 in DNA: TGTGCCAGCGGGTCTTTTCGGATCACAGATACGCAGTATTTT.

The V call is TRBV12-5, the J call TRBJ2-1; TRBD2 agrees at 9 bases. The ends lost 5 bases at V and 7 bases at J; junction bases unmatched: 12. The CDR3 contains 16 residues. The germline CDR1 and CDR2 sequences are LGHNT and FRNRAP. The CDR3 protein is CASGQPPSGEGNEQFF. CDR3 coding DNA: TGTGCTAGTGGTCAGCCCCCTAGCGGGGAGGGAAATGAGCAGTTCTTC.

This clonotype was seen a handful of times. CDR3 sequence reads: CSARGTGGLDNEQFF. The DNA of the CDR3 is TGCAGTGCTAGGGGTACGGGAGGGCTCGACAATGAGCAGTTCTTC. The chain carries TRBV20-1 and TRBJ2-1, with TRBD2 matching over 8 bases. CDR3 length: 15 amino acids. The germline V gene has CDR1 DFQATT and CDR2 SNEGSKA (reference sequence). The J segment lost 5 bases and the V segment lost 3 bases, leaving 9 bases of the junction unmatched.

V and J are TRBV28 and TRBJ1-2, with D hard to call. Germline CDR1 and CDR2: MDHEN and SYDVKM. CDR3 length: 15 amino acids. V was clipped by 3 bases and J by 1 base, with 12 bases between them. CDR3 in DNA: TGTGCCAGCAGTTTGGAGCGATTGGTTAACTATGGCTACACCTTC. Protein: CASSLERLVNYGYTF.

This chain links TRBV6-1 with TRBJ1-2; no clear D. The germline V and J ends were trimmed by 4 bases and 5 bases, with 14 bases remaining between them. Germline CDR1 reads MNHNS; CDR2 reads SASEGT. The CDR3 length is 14 residues. The CDR3 protein is CASSADTDSYGYTF. The DNA for the CDR3 is TGTGCCAGCAGTGCCGATACGGACTCGTATGGCTACACCTTC.

The table lists this clonotype with a few counts. The chain recombines TRBV7-2 with TRBJ2-1, with TRBD2 as a possible D gene (5 bases). This CDR3 contains 14 residues. Germline V gene sequence: CDR1 SGHTA, CDR2 FQGNSA. Trimming pared 6 bases from V and 8 bases from J, leaving 17 bases between. CDR3 region: CASRVRRERDEQFF. The CDR3 DNA sequence: TGTGCCAGCAGAGTCAGAAGGGAGCGTGATGAGCAGTTCTTC.

This clonotype was seen a handful of times. This sequence joins TRBV5-1 and TRBJ1-1; possibly TRBD1 for D (5 bases). Trimming removed 1 base from V and 7 bases from J, with 11 bases in between. Germline CDR1 is SGHRS and CDR2 is YFSETQ. The CDR3 is 13 amino acids. The CDR3 spells CASSLPSTVEAFF. In DNA form, the CDR3 reads TGCGCCAGCAGCTTGCCCTCGACAGTTGAAGCTTTCTTT.

This clonotype showed up many times. The chain links TRBV7-2 to TRBJ1-2, with 11 positions matching TRBD1. The germline CDR1 and CDR2 sequences are SGHTA and FQGNSA. This CDR3 comprises 14 residues. Trimming cost V 5 bases and J 8 bases; bases outside gene matches: 7. The CDR3 sequence is CASSPDRGPRGYTF. As DNA, the CDR3 is TGTGCCAGCAGCCCGGACAGGGGGCCGCGGGGCTACACCTTC.

This sequence joins TRBV27 and TRBJ2-7, with D tentatively TRBD2 (5 bases). This CDR3 contains 13 residues. Germline CDR1 reads MNHEY; CDR2 reads SMNVEV (reference sequence). Trimming stripped 6 bases from V and 2 bases from J, with 11 bases between. This CDR3 reads CASSPLGAYEQYF. Written as DNA, the CDR3 is TGTGCCAGCAGCCCCCTCGGGGCCTACGAGCAGTACTTC.

The chain carries TRBV20-1 and TRBJ2-1, with D possibly being TRBD2 (6 bases). V lost 5 bases, J lost 5 bases, and 13 bases lay in between. CDR1 and CDR2 (germline): DFQATT, SNEGSKA (reference sequence). The CDR3 extends over 13 amino acids. CDR3 nucleotide sequence: TGCAGTGCTTGTCCGGGGGTAGACAATGAGCAGTTCTTC. Amino acid sequence: CSACPGVDNEQFF.

Ten or more counts support this clonotype. This chain uses TRBV5-6 with TRBJ2-3, with D tentatively TRBD2 (6 bases). V was clipped by 0 bases and J by 2 bases, with 10 bases between them. Germline loops: CDR1 SGHDT, CDR2 YYEEEE. The CDR3 spans 15 residues. The CDR3 region is CASSLGLATTDTQYF. The DNA for the CDR3 is TGTGCCAGCAGCTTGGGCCTAGCGACCACAGATACGCAGTATTTT. Looking up the rest from reference TRBV5-6 and TRBJ2-3 gives the full variable domain: DAGVTQSPTHLIKTRGQQVTLRCSPKSGHDTVSWYQQALGQGPQFIFQYYEEEERQRGNFPDRFSGHQFPNYSSELNVNALLLGDSALYLCASSLGLATTDTQYFGPGTRLTVL.

This clonotype has a handful of counts. The V and J genes are TRBV11-3 and TRBJ2-1; the D gene is possibly TRBD1 (7 bases). Per the germline V gene, CDR1 is SGHNT and CDR2 is YENEEA. The V gene lost 5 bases and the J gene lost 8 bases, with 19 bases spanning the gap. The CDR3 runs 15 residues. For the CDR3, the DNA is TGTGCCAGCAGCCCCAGGGGGGTCGGAAGGGATGAGCAGTTCTTC. Its translation is CASSPRGVGRDEQFF. Drawing the rest from reference TRBV11-3 and TRBJ2-1, the complete variable domain is EAGVVQSPRYKIIEKKQPVAFWCNPISGHNTLYWYLQNLGQGPELLIRYENEEAVDDSQLPKDRFSAERLKGVDSTLKIQPAELGDSAVYLCASSPRGVGRDEQFFGPGTRLTVL.